This passage covers 30 T cell receptor beta chains from one sample sequenced in a study of T cells in Graves' hyperthyroidism and ophthalmopathy. The source material, RNA transcripts, was used to amplify TCR beta CDR3 regions. TCR CDR3 regions were first amplified by RT-PCR with HTBI primers. TCRdb reprocessed the multiplex PCR reads with MiXCR, giving one entry per CDR3 protein. This table holds over 700,000 distinct CDR3 sequences, approximately 36% found once. Material for sequencing was blood. These receptors were obtained from a woman in her thirties or forties with Graves' hyperthyroidism.

Comments on this clonotype: A much larger clone lies one base from this, so it may be a read error. This rearrangement joins TRBV7-9 to TRBJ2-7; D is unresolved. The germline V gene encodes CDR1 SEHNR and CDR2 FQNEAQ (reference sequence). This CDR3 has 12 amino acids. The CDR3 sequence is CASSSRPHEQHF. The CDR3 DNA reads as TGTGCCAGCAGCTCAAGACCTCACGAGCAGCACTTC.

The sample holds a few counts of this clonotype. J is TRBJ1-2 and V is TRBV9; TRBD1 might be the D (6 bases). V shed 4 bases and J shed 8 bases, with 18 bases lying between them. Looked up from germline, CDR1 is SGDLS and CDR2 is YYNGEE. This CDR3 is 14 amino acids long. The CDR3 sequence: CASSPEGGGSGYTF. The CDR3 DNA reads as TGTGCCAGCAGCCCGGAGGGGGGGGGGAGCGGCTACACCTTC.

The chain is built from TRBV19 and TRBJ1-5; 8 bases align to TRBD1. Trimming cost V 3 bases and J 3 bases; bases outside gene matches: 10. CDR3 size: 17 residues. Germline loops: CDR1 LNHDA, CDR2 SQIVND (reference sequence). The CDR3 is CASSIFRGTGNNQPQHF. The CDR3 coding sequence is TGTGCCAGTAGTATTTTCAGAGGGACAGGCAACAATCAGCCCCAGCATTTT.

This clonotype was observed a few times. At one of its ends the junction is not consistent with the germline gene, which may arise from a read error. V gene TRBV7-2 combines with J gene TRBJ1-2; maybe TRBD1 (6 bases). The CDR3 sequence is 17 residues long. Germline lookup yields CDR1 SGHTA and CDR2 FQGNSA. The CDR3 sequence: CASSQLSSGEANYGYTF. CDR3 DNA sequence: TGCGCCAGCAGCCAACTATCTTCAGGGGAAGCTAACTATGGCTACACCTTC.

The chain combines TRBV10-3 with TRBJ1-5, with TRBD1 matching 7 bases. Trimming cost V 5 bases and J 6 bases; bases outside gene matches: 4. This CDR3 region has 13 residues. Germline CDR1 ENHRY, CDR2 SYGVKD. This CDR3 reads CAISHYRGQPQHF. In DNA, the CDR3 is TGTGCCATCAGTCACTACAGGGGTCAGCCCCAGCATTTT.

The chain combines TRBV12-3 or TRBV12-4 with TRBJ2-3; D call uncertain. This CDR3 comprises 13 residues. Trimming pared 8 bases from V and 3 bases from J, leaving 12 bases between. The CDR3 DNA reads as TGTGCCAGCGGTCCTCCTGCGACAGATACGCAGTATTTT. Amino acid sequence: CASGPPATDTQYF.

This clonotype was counted ten times or more. The chain links TRBV7-2 to TRBJ2-5; 9 bases match TRBD2. V trimming: 5 bases; J trimming: 5 bases; junction bases outside the gene matches: 12. The germline gives CDR1 SGHTA, CDR2 FQGNSA. The CDR3 is made up of 16 amino acids. DNA of the CDR3: TGTGCCAGCAGCCAAGCCGGCCTAGCGGGATCGGAGACCCAGTACTTC. The encoded protein is CASSQAGLAGSETQYF.

V is TRBV20-1 and J is TRBJ2-5, with D possibly matching TRBD1 (5 bases). Per the germline V gene, CDR1 is DFQATT and CDR2 is SNEGSKA (reference sequence). The CDR3 is 14 amino acids. V was pared by 3 bases and J by 4 bases, with 15 bases between. CDR3 nucleotide sequence: TGCAGTGCTAGCCCCCAGGGCAGGGTAGAGACCCAGTACTTC. It codes for CSASPQGRVETQYF.

The chain uses TRBV10-2 and TRBJ2-1; 7 bases match TRBD1. The CDR3 length is 16 residues. J was trimmed by 9 bases and V by 2 bases; bases with no gene match: 13. Germline assignment: CDR1 WSHSY and CDR2 SAAADI. CDR3 residues: CASSEPHKGGSGEQFF. Written as DNA, the CDR3 is TGCGCCAGCAGTGAGCCTCATAAAGGGGGCTCGGGTGAGCAGTTCTTC.

This clonotype was recorded many times. This chain uses TRBV7-9 with TRBJ1-2, with D perhaps matching TRBD1 (5 bases). Trimming removed 7 bases from V and 0 bases from J, with 21 bases in between. Germline lookup yields CDR1 SEHNR and CDR2 FQNEAQ (reference sequence). The CDR3 covers 17 residues. This CDR3 is CASTGGPSFRTNYGYTF. CDR3 nucleotides: TGTGCCAGCACCGGGGGACCGTCCTTCCGGACTAACTATGGCTACACCTTC.

About this clonotype: This sequence may be a read error, since a much larger clone differs from it by one base. The chain is built from TRBV4-3 and TRBJ2-5; D perhaps matches TRBD1 (5 bases). Germline V gives CDR1 LGHNA, CDR2 YSLEER. Trimming pared 0 bases from V and 4 bases from J, leaving 15 bases between. The CDR3 covers 16 residues. For the CDR3, the DNA is TGCGCCAGCAGCCAAGATGGGGCAAGGTTGGGAGAGACCCAGTACTTC. Its translation is CASSQDGARLGETQYF.

The CDR3 coding sequence is TGTGCCACCAGCAGAGGCCAGGGCACCGGGGAGCTGTTTTTT. It yields the protein CATSRGQGTGELFF. This chain connects TRBV15 to TRBJ2-2; maybe TRBD1 (5 bases). The CDR3 consists of 14 residues. Between the trimmed V and J ends, which lost 1 base and 4 bases, there was a span of 7 bases. Per the germline V gene, CDR1 is LNHNV and CDR2 is YYDKDF (reference sequence).

This clonotype was counted a single time. The genes are TRBV12-3 or TRBV12-4 and TRBJ1-2; D is unresolved. CDR3 length equals 18 residues. Trimming cost V 7 bases and J 4 bases, with 28 bases left between them. The CDR3 bases are TGTGCCAGCATTTTGTCCTCGTTTGGGCCCTCGGCTGGCTATGGCTACACCTTC. Protein product: CASILSSFGPSAGYGYTF.

The V gene is TRBV15, the J gene TRBJ1-5; no clear D. This CDR3 region has 13 residues. Germline CDR1 is LNHNV and CDR2 is YYDKDF (reference sequence). Trimming left V 1 base short and J 8 bases short, with 9 bases between. CDR3 sequence: CATSRGVTKPQHF. The CDR3 DNA sequence: TGTGCCACCAGCAGAGGGGTAACGAAGCCCCAGCATTTT.

This clonotype was seen many times. A junction end diverges from the germline sequence, so it may reflect a read error. The chain employs TRBV7-7 and TRBJ1-4; perhaps TRBD1 as D (6 bases). This CDR3 has 15 residues. Germline V lookup: CDR1 SSHAT, CDR2 FNYEAQ (reference sequence). The CDR3 loop reads CASSQGQRKNEKLFF. CDR3 coding DNA: TGTGCTAGCAGTCAAGGACAGCGAAAAAATGAAAAACTGTTTTTT.

The chain links TRBV10-3 to TRBJ2-2; 11 nucleotides line up with TRBD2. The CDR3 is 15 residues long. The V segment lost 10 bases and the J segment 2 bases; nucleotides outside the gene matches: 6. Germline V gene lookup returns CDR1 ENHRY and CDR2 SYGVKD. The CDR3 is CATQLAGDNTGELFF. The CDR3, as DNA: TGTGCCACCCAACTAGCGGGAGACAACACCGGGGAGCTGTTTTTT.

This clonotype was detected ten times or more. The V gene is TRBV20-1, the J gene TRBJ2-7, with 8 bases that match TRBD1. V shed 2 bases and J 6 bases; nucleotides not matched to a gene: 12. The CDR3 runs to 15 residues. The germline V gene has CDR1 DFQATT and CDR2 SNEGSKA (reference sequence). This chain's CDR3 is CSARTSGGQGGEQYF. CDR3 nucleotide sequence: TGCAGTGCTAGAACAAGTGGAGGACAGGGTGGCGAGCAGTACTTC.

For this clonotype: Relative to the germline gene, one junction end is altered; a read error may explain this. The chain has TRBV5-4 and TRBJ2-2, with D perhaps matching TRBD1 (6 bases). CDR3 length: 13 residues. Germline lookup yields CDR1 SGHNT and CDR2 YYREEE (reference sequence). For the CDR3, the DNA is TGTGCCAGCAGCTACAGGGATCTCGGGGAGCTGCTTTTT. Translating it yields CASSYRDLGELLF.

This clonotype was picked up many times. This chain joins TRBV19 and TRBJ1-1, with TRBD1 matching 7 bases. Germline values: CDR1 LNHDA, CDR2 SQIVND (reference sequence). V lost 7 bases to trimming and J lost 3 bases; unmatched junction nucleotides: 2. CDR3 length: 12 amino acids. The CDR3 spells CASKGAHTEAFF. As DNA, the CDR3 is TGTGCCAGTAAGGGGGCACACACTGAAGCTTTCTTT.

This clonotype was seen many times. The rearrangement uses TRBV7-9 and TRBJ1-2, with D hard to call. V was shortened by 5 bases and J by 4 bases, with 14 bases between the two germline ends. Germline values: CDR1 SEHNR, CDR2 FQNEAQ (reference sequence). CDR3 size: 14 residues. CDR3 nucleotides: TGTGCCAGCAGCCCCTCTGGGGAAATCTATGGCTACACCTTC. Translation gives CASSPSGEIYGYTF.

The J gene is TRBJ1-1, the V gene TRBV12-3 or TRBV12-4; D is uncertain. V lost 3 bases, J lost 3 bases, and 11 bases lay in between. The CDR3 extends over 14 amino acids. The CDR3: CASSLVDGDTEAFF. Written as DNA, the CDR3 is TGTGCCAGCAGTTTGGTGGACGGGGACACTGAAGCTTTCTTT.

V is TRBV5-5 and J is TRBJ2-7; D not certain. CDR3 size: 12 residues. Germline V CDR1 and CDR2: SGHKS, YYEKEE (reference sequence). Deletions cut 5 bases from V and 3 bases from J, with 9 bases between. CDR3 sequence: CASSLYLYEQYF. The CDR3 DNA reads as TGTGCCAGCAGTTTATATCTCTACGAGCAGTACTTC.

V and J are TRBV19 and TRBJ1-5; possible D gene TRBD1, 5 bases. V was trimmed by 3 bases and J by 0 bases, leaving 18 bases between them. The CDR3 totals 18 residues. CDR1 and CDR2 from the germline V gene are LNHDA and SQIVND (reference sequence). The CDR3 reads CASSMTNWGTDSNQPQHF. In DNA, the CDR3 is TGTGCCAGTAGTATGACGAACTGGGGGACGGATAGCAATCAGCCCCAGCATTTT.

In this sample, this clonotype turned up many times. V is TRBV7-9 and J is TRBJ2-7; TRBD1 matches 10 bases. The germline V gene encodes CDR1 SEHNR and CDR2 FQNEAQ (reference sequence). The V and J ends lost 5 bases and 5 bases, in that order; junction bases with no gene match: 9. The CDR3 sequence is 15 residues long. Here the CDR3 DNA reads TGTGCCAGCAGCCAACAGACAGGGGGCCGGAACGAGCAGTACTTC. Translating it yields CASSQQTGGRNEQYF.

The chain couples TRBV5-1 to TRBJ2-7; D uncertain. Per germline, CDR1 SGHRS and CDR2 YFSETQ. The CDR3 has 12 amino acids. Trimming cost V 6 bases and J 2 bases, with 9 bases left between them. The CDR3 DNA sequence: TGCGCCAGCAAAAAGAGGCCCTACGAGCAGTACTTC. Protein product: CASKKRPYEQYF.

Concerning this clonotype itself: One end of the junction varies from germline; a read error may be responsible. The genes are TRBV2 and TRBJ1-4; D remains unclear. CDR3 length: 12 residues. CDR1 and CDR2 from the germline V gene are SNHLY and FYNNEI. The CDR3, as DNA: TGTGCCAGCAGCCAGAATTATGAAAACCTGTTTTTT. It codes for CASSQNYENLFF.

The rearrangement uses TRBV9 and TRBJ1-2; 8 nucleotides align to TRBD1. CDR3 length: 13 residues. Germline V lookup: CDR1 SGDLS, CDR2 YYNGEE. J was trimmed by 7 bases and V by 4 bases; bases with no gene match: 6. As DNA, the CDR3 is TGTGCCAGCAGCCCCCCGCAGGGGGCTGGCTACACCTTC. Its protein is CASSPPQGAGYTF.

This clonotype appeared a few times. V and J are TRBV7-2 and TRBJ2-7, with 9 bases identical to TRBD1. The CDR3 has 14 amino acids. Trimming cost V 4 bases and J 7 bases; bases outside gene matches: 8. From germline, CDR1 is SGHTA and CDR2 FQGNSA. This chain's CDR3 is CASSSRQGVEEQYF. CDR3 sequence (DNA): TGTGCCAGCAGCTCCCGACAGGGGGTAGAAGAGCAGTACTTC.

On this clonotype itself: A read error may produce the germline difference seen at one junction end. The gene calls are TRBV10-2 and TRBJ1-1, with 9 bases matching TRBD1. The CDR3 contains 16 residues. Germline assignment: CDR1 WSHSY and CDR2 SAAADI. For the CDR3, the DNA is TGTGCCAGCAGCCCGGGACAGGGAGTTCTGAACACTGAAGCTTTCTTT. Protein: CASSPGQGVLNTEAFF.

This clonotype was counted a few times. Compared with germline, one end of the junction differs, possibly owing to a read error. V usage is TRBV7-9 and J usage is TRBJ1-1; the match to TRBD1 covers 10 bases. Germline V gives CDR1 SEHNR, CDR2 FQNEAQ (reference sequence). The CDR3 contains 14 residues. CDR3 loop: CASSRGQGMTEAFF. The CDR3 DNA is TGCGCCAGCAGCCGGGGACAGGGGATGACTGAAGCTTTCTTT.